The rows below give T cell receptor beta chains drawn from one sample of a study of OX40 agonist ivuxolimab in advanced cancers. Using immunoSEQ multiplex PCR, the repertoire was profiled, and TCRdb retains in-frame clones only, with some absent. The repertoire holds over 50,000 clones, with roughly four fifths as singletons. The source was CD4+ or CD8+ T cells sorted from blood, collected in a trial of the OX40 agonist ivuxolimab. All receptors come from an adult with an advanced solid tumor such as melanoma, head and neck, liver or kidney cancer. Both conserved end residues are part of each CDR3. A D gene is named only where the DNA matches it firmly. Clone sizes are given selectively: once, few, many, or a class where the clone is expanded.

j_call v_call clone_size d_call cdr3_nt cdr3_aa
TRBJ2-5 TRBV30 NA NA TGTGCCTGGAGTGACTATCAAGAGACCCAGTACTTC CAWSDYQETQYF
TRBJ2-7 TRBV20-1 NA TRBD2 TGCAGTGCCCTAGCGGATCACGAGCAGTACTTC CSALADHEQYF
TRBJ1-1 TRBV19 NA NA TGTGCCAGTAGTATCTCTATAAACACTGAAGCTTTCTTT CASSISINTEAFF
TRBJ1-1 TRBV5-4 NA NA TGTGCCAGCAGCTATGGTTTAGGGGGGCGGAGTAACACTGAAGCTTTCTTT CASSYGLGGRSNTEAFF
TRBJ1-2 TRBV5-1 few TRBD1 TGCGCCAGCAGCTTGGCTACCCGGACAGGTCGGGGCTACACCTTC CASSLATRTGRGYTF
TRBJ2-4 TRBV7-2 NA NA TGTGCCAGCAGCTTAATGGGGACACTAGCCAAAAACATTCAGTACTTC CASSLMGTLAKNIQYF
TRBJ1-1 TRBV29-1 NA NA TGCAGCGTTGACAGGGGAGTGGGGAACACTGAAGCTTTCTTT CSVDRGVGNTEAFF
TRBJ2-2 TRBV9 NA TRBD2 TGTGCCAGCAGGGGCGGGAGGACCGCGAACACCGGGGAGCTGTTTTTT CASRGGRTANTGELFF
TRBJ1-2 TRBV18 NA TRBD1 TGTGCCAGCTCACCATCGGGACAGGGTGCGTCTGGCTACACCTTC CASSPSGQGASGYTF
TRBJ1-6 TRBV27 few TRBD1 TGTGCCAGCAGTTTATTGGGACAGGTGAATTCACCCCTCCACTTT CASSLLGQVNSPLHF
TRBJ2-1 TRBV4-1 few NA TGCGCCAGCAGCCAGCGGGACAACTCCTACAATGAGCAGTTCTTC CASSQRDNSYNEQFF
TRBJ1-1 TRBV19 NA TRBD1 TGTGCCAGTAGTGAAGACAGGGTGTGGGTGAACACTGAAGCTTTCTTT CASSEDRVWVNTEAFF
TRBJ2-1 TRBV7-3 once TRBD2 TGTGCCAGCAGCTTAATAGGGACTAGTCTCAATGAGCAGTTCTTC CASSLIGTSLNEQFF
TRBJ2-2 TRBV5-4 once NA TGTGCCAGCAGCTTGACGACGAACACCGGGGAGCTGTTTTTT CASSLTTNTGELFF
TRBJ2-6 TRBV6-1 NA NA TGTGCCAGCAGTGAACTGGCAGGGGCTGGGGCCAACGTCCTGACTTTC CASSELAGAGANVLTF
TRBJ1-3 TRBV5-8 NA NA TGTGCCAGCAGCCCGGGGACGACTGGAAACACCATATATTTT CASSPGTTGNTIYF
TRBJ2-3 TRBV19 NA NA TGTGCCAGTAGTCCCCGTCGGGGTACAGATACGCAGTATTTT CASSPRRGTDTQYF
TRBJ1-2 TRBV28 once TRBD1 TGTGCCAGCAGTTTAGGGGACAGGGTAGGCGGCTACACCTTC CASSLGDRVGGYTF
TRBJ1-1 TRBV18 NA NA TGTGCCAGCTCACCACAGGCGGGATTGTGGAATACTGAAGCTTTCTTT CASSPQAGLWNTEAFF
TRBJ1-4 TRBV19 NA NA TGTGCCAGTAGTATCAGATCCGGGGCCCATTTTAATGAAAAACTGTTTTTT CASSIRSGAHFNEKLFF
TRBJ1-2 TRBV5-6 NA NA TGTGCCAGCAGGACCCTCGGGGGATATGGCTACACCTTC CASRTLGGYGYTF
TRBJ1-1 TRBV4-1 NA NA TGCGCCAGCAGCCGAGCGGCCCAGGACACTGAAGCTTTCTTT CASSRAAQDTEAFF
TRBJ2-7 TRBV10-3 NA NA TGTGCCATCAGTGAGTCAGAACCTGACTACGAGCAGTACTTC CAISESEPDYEQYF
TRBJ1-2 TRBV7-9 NA NA TGTGCCAGCAGCTTAGCGCTAGCTGGCTACACCTTC CASSLALAGYTF
TRBJ2-3 TRBV4-1 NA NA TGCGCCAGCAGCCAAAGGGTACTGCGACCGAACTTCCACACAGATACGCAGTATTTT CASSQRVLRPNFHTDTQYF
TRBJ2-7 TRBV15 NA NA TGTGCCACCAGAAGAGGGGAACAGGGAGGGTTCTCCTACGAGCAGTACTTC CATRRGEQGGFSYEQYF
TRBJ2-3 TRBV29-1 NA TRBD2 TGCAGCGTTGAAGGTGAGGATGGACTAGGAACGCAGTATTTT CSVEGEDGLGTQYF
TRBJ2-7 TRBV7-2 NA TRBD2 TGTGCCAGCAGCCTGTCCGGGGGGGACTCCTACGAGCAGTACTTC CASSLSGGDSYEQYF
TRBJ1-1 TRBV30 NA NA TGTGCCTGGAGTGGGCAAGGGATTGGCACTGAAGCTTTCTTT CAWSGQGIGTEAFF
TRBJ1-2 TRBV5-4 NA NA TGTGCCAGCAGCGCCGGGACCAGCCCTGCCTATGGCTACACCTTC CASSAGTSPAYGYTF
TRBJ1-4 TRBV7-2 NA NA TGTGCCAGCAGCGCCAATGCCATGGGGGATGAAAAACTGTTTTTT CASSANAMGDEKLFF
TRBJ2-7 TRBV23-1 NA TRBD1 TGCGCCAGCAGTCAACCCCCGGGCAGGGGGCCCGTTCGATCCTACGAGCAGTACTTC CASSQPPGRGPVRSYEQYF
TRBJ2-2 TRBV4-1 NA TRBD2 TGCGCCAGCAGCGCGCGACTAGCGGGGGGCCATAACACCGGGGAGCTGTTTTTT CASSARLAGGHNTGELFF
TRBJ2-7 TRBV4-1 NA NA TGCGCCAGCAGCCAAGATTTATGGGGAGGCTACGAGCAGTACTTC CASSQDLWGGYEQYF
TRBJ1-2 TRBV9 NA TRBD1 TGTGCCAGCAGCGTAGCTACCGGGACAGGGGGCGTGGATGGCTACACCTTC CASSVATGTGGVDGYTF
TRBJ2-7 TRBV2 NA NA TGTGCCAGCAGTGTAAGACAGTCCGGTGGCTACGAGCAGTACTTC CASSVRQSGGYEQYF
TRBJ1-5 TRBV28 NA NA TGTGCCAGCAGTTTATTACAGGAAAATCAGCCCCAGCATTTT CASSLLQENQPQHF
TRBJ2-1 TRBV28 NA TRBD2 TGTGCCAGCAGTACGACTAGCGGGATCCCCTACAATGAGCAGTTCTTC CASSTTSGIPYNEQFF
TRBJ1-1 TRBV28 NA NA TGTGCCAGCAGTGCCGGACTGAACACTGAAGCTTTCTTT CASSAGLNTEAFF
TRBJ1-4 TRBV5-5 NA TRBD1 TGTGCCAGCAGCATCTACGACAGGGGATATGAAAAACTGTTTTTT CASSIYDRGYEKLFF
TRBJ1-1 TRBV11-2 NA NA TGTGCCAGCAGCCAAAGGAGTCAAGGGACTGAAGCTTTCTTT CASSQRSQGTEAFF
TRBJ2-3 TRBV20-1 NA NA TGCAGTGTCCGCACAGATACGCAGTATTTT CSVRTDTQYF
TRBJ1-1 TRBV2 once NA TGTGCCAGCAGGGAGTTGGCGGACACTGAAGCTTTCTTT CASRELADTEAFF
TRBJ2-1 TRBV6-5 NA NA TGTGCCAGCAGTTACGGCCCGGCCTCCTACAATGAGCAGTTCTTC CASSYGPASYNEQFF
TRBJ2-3 TRBV11-2 once NA TGTGCCAGCAGCTTAAGTGGCCAGGCAACAGATACGCAGTATTTT CASSLSGQATDTQYF
TRBJ2-5 TRBV7-9 NA NA TGTGCCAGCAGCCCCCCGGAGAGGGGGCAAGAGACCCAGTACTTC CASSPPERGQETQYF
TRBJ1-2 TRBV28 NA NA TGTGCCAGCAGGCGGAGGGGACGGGATGGCTACACCTTC CASRRRGRDGYTF
TRBJ2-7 TRBV28 NA TRBD2 TGTGCCAGCACCTCCCCCGGCGGGGGGCACTACGAGCAGTACTTC CASTSPGGGHYEQYF
TRBJ1-4 TRBV2 NA TRBD1 TGTGCCAGCAGTGAAATCGGACAGGGATTTGAAAAACTGTTTTTT CASSEIGQGFEKLFF
TRBJ2-7 TRBV4-1 NA NA TGCGCCAGCAGCCAACTCGATTTGGGGCTAGCTCGCCAGCAGTACTTC CASSQLDLGLARQQYF
TRBJ1-6 TRBV4-1 once TRBD1 TGCGCCAGCAGCCAAGGAGACAGGGCCCTCGCCGGCTATAATTCACCCCTCCACTTT CASSQGDRALAGYNSPLHF
TRBJ1-3 TRBV29-1 NA NA TGCAGCGTTGAACTGGACAGCTCTGGAAACACCATATATTTT CSVELDSSGNTIYF
TRBJ1-1 TRBV7-9 once NA TGTGCCAGCAGCCTGGAGGGGTTGAACACTGAAGCTTTCTTT CASSLEGLNTEAFF
TRBJ2-1 TRBV9 NA TRBD2 TGTGCCAGCAGCGTCGGGACTAGCCTCTACAATGAGCAGTTCTTC CASSVGTSLYNEQFF